This entry lists 4 T cell receptor beta chains sequenced from one sample in a study of Ad26.COV2.S vaccination and SARS-CoV-2 variants. Assay used: immunoSEQ multiplex PCR; TCRdb lists only in-frame clones, some missing. The sample gives hundreds of thousands of clones, approximately 88% of which show up once; approximately 1.5% is in the top ten. Indicated treatment: roughly 19 received Ad26.COV2.S at low or high dose, single or two shots; roughly five received placebo; per-sample allocation not given. Sample collection was performed on day 63 after the first vaccine or placebo injection. Sequenced material: peripheral blood, taken in a trial of Ad26.COV2.S vaccine versus placebo. All receptors derive from a person between 18 and 65 years old who received the Ad26.COV2.S COVID-19 vaccine or a placebo.

This chain links TRBV6-5 with TRBJ2-5, with 7 nucleotides matching TRBD1. This CDR3 is 14 amino acids long. The trim removed 4 bases at V and 4 bases at J, leaving 6 bases unmatched. Germline V lookup: CDR1 MNHEY, CDR2 SVGAGI. CDR3 protein: CASSLQGSVETQYF. As DNA, the CDR3 is TGTGCCAGCAGTTTACAGGGGTCGGTAGAGACCCAGTACTTC.

The chain carries TRBV11-2 and TRBJ2-7; 8 bases align to TRBD1. The CDR3 is 15 amino acids. Germline V gene data show CDR1 as SGHAT and CDR2 as FQNNGV. Germline trimming cut 2 bases from V and 5 bases from J; bases unmatched to any gene: 8. CDR3 amino acids: CASSLKTGAINEQYF. The DNA for the CDR3 is TGTGCCAGCAGCTTAAAGACAGGGGCAATAAACGAGCAGTACTTC.

This chain uses TRBV30 with TRBJ1-2; no reliable D call. Germline CDR1 reads GTSNPN; CDR2 reads SVGIG (reference sequence). The V and J ends lost 2 bases and 5 bases respectively, with 6 bases between them. The CDR3 spans 11 residues. CDR3 residues: CAWSSVYGYTF. DNA of the CDR3: TGTGCCTGGAGTAGCGTGTATGGCTACACCTTC.

The chain couples TRBV12-3 or TRBV12-4 to TRBJ2-3, with D perhaps TRBD2 (5 bases). The ends were cut back, 8 bases at V and 2 bases at J, with 11 bases in the middle. CDR3 size: 13 residues. The CDR3 region has the DNA TGTGCCAGCGGGAGACAATTCACAGATACGCAGTATTTT. Translated: CASGRQFTDTQYF.